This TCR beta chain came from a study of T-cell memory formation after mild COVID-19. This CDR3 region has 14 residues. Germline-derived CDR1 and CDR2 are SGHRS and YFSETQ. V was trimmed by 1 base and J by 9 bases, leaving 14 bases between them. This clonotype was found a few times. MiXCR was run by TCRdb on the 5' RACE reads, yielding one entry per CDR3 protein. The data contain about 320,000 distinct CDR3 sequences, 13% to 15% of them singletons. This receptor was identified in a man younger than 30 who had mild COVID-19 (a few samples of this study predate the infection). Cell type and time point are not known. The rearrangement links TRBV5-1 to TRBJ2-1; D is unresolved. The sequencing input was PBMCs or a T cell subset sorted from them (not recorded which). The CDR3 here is CASSLFQDVGEQFF. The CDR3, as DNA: TGCGCCAGCAGCTTGTTTCAGGATGTGGGTGAGCAGTTCTTC.